A single sample is the source of the 28 T cell receptor beta chains below, sequenced in a study of beta chain features in type 1 diabetes. Study results and limitations: All four CD4+ subsets from Type 1 diabetes patients carried moderately but significantly shorter TCRB CDR3s.

All of the isolated RNA was reverse transcribed, so expressed TCRB transcripts were sequenced. Sequencing used immunoSEQ multiplex PCR; TCRdb keeps in-frame clones, though not all of them. The table lists 600,000 or so clones, around 12% of them singletons. Their target antigens are unknown. Sequencing input: naive CD4+ T cells from blood. These receptors all stem from a man aged 25 to 45 with type 1 diabetes.

The sample holds a few counts of this clone. The same CDR3 is also encoded by other DNA sequences in this sample. The chain uses TRBV9 and TRBJ2-1; unclear D gene. This CDR3 has 11 residues. CDR1 and CDR2 from the germline V gene are SGDLS and YYNGEE. Between the trimmed V and J ends, which lost 0 bases and 9 bases, there was a span of 4 bases. The CDR3 is CASSVGGEQFF. DNA for the CDR3: TGTGCCAGCAGCGTAGGGGGTGAGCAGTTCTTC.

This clone has more than one count but fewer than ten. The genes are TRBV30 and TRBJ2-1, with D perhaps matching TRBD1 (5 bases). Germline assignment: CDR1 GTSNPN and CDR2 SVGIG (reference sequence). The CDR3 runs 11 residues. The germline V and J ends were trimmed by 8 bases and 12 bases, with 17 bases remaining between them. The CDR3 nucleotides read TGTGCCGTGGCTAGGGCAAGGGGGCAGTTCTTC. This encodes CAVARARGQFF. Based on the CDR3 plus reference TRBV30 and TRBJ2-1, the full variable domain is SQTIHQWPATLVQPVGSPLSLECTVEGTSNPNLYWYRQAAGRGLQLLFYSVGIGQISSEVPQNLSASRPQDRQFILSSKKLLLSDSGFYLCAVARARGQFFGPGTRLTVL.

The chain carries TRBV7-3 and TRBJ1-1; the D is unclear. Trimming shortened V by 2 bases and J by 4 bases, and 11 bases separated the two germline ends. The CDR3 consists of 14 residues. Germline V CDR1 and CDR2: SGHTA, FQGTGA. CDR3 nucleotide sequence: TGTGCCAGCAGCTTACACGGGGAAGGCACTGAAGCTTTCTTT. Amino acids: CASSLHGEGTEAFF.

The chain carries TRBV2 and TRBJ1-5, with unresolved D. Trimming cost V 8 bases and J 3 bases, with 11 bases left between them. The length of the CDR3 is 13 residues. CDR1 is SNHLY, CDR2 FYNNEI, per germline. The CDR3 protein is CASGDTFNQPQHF. As DNA, the CDR3 is TGTGCCAGCGGAGACACGTTCAATCAGCCCCAGCATTTT.

The rearrangement links TRBV10-1 to TRBJ2-5; TRBD1 matches at 8 bases. V trimming: 2 bases; J trimming: 4 bases; junction bases outside the gene matches: 3. The CDR3 totals 14 residues. Germline loops: CDR1 WNHNN, CDR2 SYGVQD (reference sequence). For the CDR3, the DNA is TGCGCCAGCAGTGAGGCCGGGACAGGAGAGACCCAGTACTTC. Protein sequence: CASSEAGTGETQYF.

The chain carries TRBV19 and TRBJ1-2, with TRBD1 matching 7 bases. CDR1 LNHDA and CDR2 SQIVND come from the germline V gene (reference sequence). V dropped 8 bases and J dropped 4; count of bases not matched to a gene: 4. CDR3 length equals 12 residues. The CDR3 sequence: CASDRDLYGYTF. CDR3 DNA sequence: TGTGCCAGTGACAGGGATCTCTATGGCTACACCTTC.

J is TRBJ2-3 and V is TRBV9, with D possibly being TRBD1 or TRBD2 (5 bases each). CDR3 length equals 14 residues. V gave up 3 bases and J gave up 2 bases, with 10 bases separating them. Germline V CDR1 and CDR2: SGDLS, YYNGEE. The CDR3: CASSGEGNTDTQYF. DNA for the CDR3: TGTGCCAGCAGCGGAGAGGGGAACACAGATACGCAGTATTTT.

This sequence joins TRBV2 and TRBJ2-1, with 9 bases fitting TRBD1. This CDR3 contains 15 residues. After removal of 4 bases from V and 6 bases from J, the junction contained 7 bases not matched to a gene. Germline V lookup: CDR1 SNHLY, CDR2 FYNNEI. The CDR3 nucleotides are TGTGCCAGCAGTGCACAGGGGGCGCTGGGCAATGAGCAGTTCTTC. Its translation is CASSAQGALGNEQFF.

This clone was detected a few times. The chain joins TRBV5-1 to TRBJ2-3; D is unclear. Trimming cost V 7 bases and J 2 bases, with 8 bases left between them. The CDR3 runs to 12 residues. Germline-derived CDR1 and CDR2 are SGHRS and YFSETQ. The CDR3 DNA reads as TGCGCCAGCTCTCGCGACACAGATACGCAGTATTTT. Its translation is CASSRDTDTQYF.

This clone was detected a few times. This chain connects TRBV7-2 to TRBJ2-3; D not resolved. The length of the CDR3 is 13 residues. Germline-derived CDR1 and CDR2 are SGHTA and FQGNSA. Trimming took 3 bases from V and 2 from J, leaving 6 bases between them. The CDR3: CASSLSATDTQYF. As DNA, the CDR3 is TGTGCCAGCAGCTTGTCTGCCACAGATACGCAGTATTTT. Together with reference TRBV7-2 and TRBJ2-3, the CDR3 gives the full variable domain: GAGVSQSPSNKVTEKGKDVELRCDPISGHTALYWYRQSLGQGLEFLIYFQGNSAPDKSGLPSDRFSAERTGGSVSTLTIQRTQQEDSAVYLCASSLSATDTQYFGPGTRLTVL.

The rearrangement joins TRBV4-3 to TRBJ1-4, with unresolved D. CDR1 and CDR2 from the germline V gene are LGHNA and YSLEER. The CDR3 sequence is 16 residues long. V lost 1 base and J 8 bases, leaving 17 bases between the germline ends. CDR3 loop: CASSQGERNQWEKLFF. CDR3 in DNA: TGCGCCAGCAGCCAAGGAGAACGGAATCAGTGGGAAAAACTGTTTTTT.

The chain employs TRBV7-2 and TRBJ2-5; D is unclear. This CDR3 is 13 amino acids long. The germline V gene has CDR1 SGHTA and CDR2 FQGNSA. The ends were cut back, 5 bases at V and 5 bases at J, with 12 bases in the middle. The CDR3 loop is CASSPYTKETQYF. The CDR3 bases are TGTGCCAGCAGCCCCTACACCAAGGAGACCCAGTACTTC.

The table lists this clone with a few counts. The chain is built from TRBV29-1 and TRBJ1-2; possible D gene TRBD1, 6 bases. V lost 0 bases and J lost 3, with 11 bases in between. Germline-derived CDR1 and CDR2 are SQVTM and ANQGSEA. This CDR3 region has 14 residues. In nucleotides, the CDR3 is TGCAGCGTTGAAGATCATAGGACAGACTATGGCTACACCTTC. It specifies CSVEDHRTDYGYTF.

The sample holds a few counts of this clone. This sequence joins TRBV13 and TRBJ1-1; no reliable D call. Trimming stripped 5 bases from V and 4 bases from J, with 8 bases between. The CDR3 loop spans 12 amino acids. Germline loops: CDR1 PRHDT, CDR2 FYEKMQ (reference sequence). CDR3 amino acids: CASSPQATEAFF. In nucleotides, the CDR3 is TGTGCCAGCAGCCCCCAGGCCACTGAAGCTTTCTTT.

The CDR3 loop reads CASRNLTDTQYF. For the CDR3, the DNA is TGTGCCAGCAGAAATCTCACAGATACGCAGTATTTT. The chain is built from TRBV9 and TRBJ2-3, with unresolved D. This CDR3 has 12 amino acids. Germline assignment: CDR1 SGDLS and CDR2 YYNGEE. V was shortened by 5 bases and J by 2 bases, with 6 bases between the two germline ends.

The chain joins TRBV18 to TRBJ2-2; 8 bases line up with TRBD2. The CDR3 consists of 17 residues. Germline V gene data show CDR1 as KGHSH and CDR2 as LQKENI. V lost 5 bases to trimming and J lost 4 bases; unmatched junction nucleotides: 12. In nucleotides, the CDR3 is TGTGCCAGCTCAATCTACCCTAGCGGGCGAAGCACCGGGGAGCTGTTTTTT. Amino acids: CASSIYPSGRSTGELFF.

The chain has TRBV4-3 and TRBJ2-3; TRBD1 is a possible D gene (5 bases). There are 16 residues in the CDR3. CDR1 LGHNA and CDR2 YSLEER come from the germline V gene. Trimming removed 0 bases from V and 0 bases from J, with 10 bases in between. CDR3 in DNA: TGCGCCAGCAGCCAAGATAGGGGAACTAGCACAGATACGCAGTATTTT. This sequence encodes CASSQDRGTSTDTQYF.

V and J are TRBV10-3 and TRBJ2-1; 9 bases map to TRBD2. The CDR3 runs to 16 residues. Germline V gene data show CDR1 as ENHRY and CDR2 as SYGVKD. V lost 0 bases and J lost 4; bases outside the gene matches: 4. CDR3 DNA: TGTGCCATCAGTGAGTCGGTAGCGGGGGCTTACAATGAGCAGTTCTTC. Amino acid sequence: CAISESVAGAYNEQFF.

The chain combines TRBV18 with TRBJ2-1; 9 bases fit TRBD2. Per the germline V gene, CDR1 is KGHSH and CDR2 is LQKENI. CDR3 length: 15 amino acids. The ends lost 6 bases at V and 9 bases at J; junction bases unmatched: 12. For the CDR3, the DNA is TGTGCCAGCTCCCCCGCGGCGGGGGGGCCCGGTGAGCAGTTCTTC. Translating gives CASSPAAGGPGEQFF.

This clone was seen a few times. The chain has TRBV4-3 and TRBJ2-4; 7 bases align to TRBD1. This CDR3 region has 14 residues. V dropped 4 bases and J dropped 1; count of bases not matched to a gene: 1. From germline, CDR1 is LGHNA and CDR2 YSLEER. The CDR3 DNA reads TGCGCCAGCAGCCTGGACAGGGCCAAAAACATTCAGTACTTC. Translation gives CASSLDRAKNIQYF.

This clone has a handful of counts. The chain joins TRBV6-5 to TRBJ2-3, with 9 nucleotides matching TRBD1. The length of the CDR3 is 16 residues. The J segment lost 4 bases and the V segment lost 0 bases, leaving 5 bases of the junction unmatched. Germline values: CDR1 MNHEY, CDR2 SVGAGI. The CDR3 DNA reads TGTGCCAGCAGTTACTCTGGGACAGGGAGCCCAGATACGCAGTATTTT. Amino acid sequence: CASSYSGTGSPDTQYF.

This clone was counted only a few times. J is TRBJ2-1 and V is TRBV6-4; the match to TRBD1 covers 7 bases. The germline gives CDR1 MRHNA, CDR2 SNTAGT. The CDR3 contains 16 residues. J lost 1 base, V lost 5 bases, and 8 bases had no gene match. This chain's CDR3 is CASSREQGSSYNEQFF. The CDR3, as DNA: TGTGCCAGCAGTCGCGAACAGGGGTCTTCCTACAATGAGCAGTTCTTC.

This chain links TRBV29-1 with TRBJ2-3; D may be TRBD1 or TRBD2 (6 bases each). V was cut by 5 bases and J by 1 base, with 10 bases left in between. The CDR3 runs 13 residues. Germline V lookup: CDR1 SQVTM, CDR2 ANQGSEA. CDR3 protein: CSVQEGGTDTQYF. The CDR3 bases are TGCAGCGTTCAGGAGGGGGGCACAGATACGCAGTATTTT.

This clone has more than one count but fewer than ten. V and J are TRBV10-1 and TRBJ2-5; weak D call: TRBD1 (6 bases). This CDR3 comprises 13 residues. V lost 10 bases and J 5 bases, leaving 17 bases between the germline ends. CDR1 and CDR2 (germline): WNHNN, SYGVQD (reference sequence). CDR3 loop: CATSAGRGETQYF. The DNA for the CDR3 is TGCGCCACCTCCGCGGGCAGGGGTGAGACCCAGTACTTC.

J is TRBJ2-2 and V is TRBV11-2, with D hard to call. Germline CDR1 and CDR2: SGHAT and FQNNGV. The CDR3 length is 13 residues. Trimming removed 5 bases at V and 6 bases at J, with 10 bases between. The DNA of the CDR3 is TGTGCCAGCAGCCCCCACCCATCCGGGGAGCTGTTTTTT. Protein: CASSPHPSGELFF.

The chain couples TRBV11-2 to TRBJ2-7; perhaps TRBD1 as D (5 bases). V lost 8 bases, J lost 6 bases, and 14 bases lay in between. The CDR3 runs to 12 residues. Germline V gene data show CDR1 as SGHAT and CDR2 as FQNNGV. In DNA, the CDR3 is TGTGCCAGCTCAAGGGGCGATCTCGAGCAGTACTTC. Its translation: CASSRGDLEQYF.

This clone was found a few times. The chain recombines TRBV7-9 with TRBJ1-3; 7 bases line up with TRBD1. The CDR3 consists of 13 residues. CDR1 is SEHNR and CDR2 is FQNEAQ in the germline V gene (reference sequence). V gave up 5 bases and J gave up 7 bases; unmatched junction bases: 5. The CDR3 nucleotides are TGTGCCAGCAGCCCTACAGGGGTGAACACCATATATTTT. It is translated as CASSPTGVNTIYF.

The chain uses TRBV29-1 and TRBJ2-3, with 10 bases fitting TRBD1. Trimming removed 8 bases from V and 9 bases from J; junction bases left unmatched: 11. Germline loops: CDR1 SQVTM, CDR2 ANQGSEA. The CDR3 contains 13 residues. The chain's CDR3 is CSLKIPGQGTQYF. The CDR3 DNA reads TGCAGCCTAAAAATTCCGGGACAGGGGACGCAGTATTTT.